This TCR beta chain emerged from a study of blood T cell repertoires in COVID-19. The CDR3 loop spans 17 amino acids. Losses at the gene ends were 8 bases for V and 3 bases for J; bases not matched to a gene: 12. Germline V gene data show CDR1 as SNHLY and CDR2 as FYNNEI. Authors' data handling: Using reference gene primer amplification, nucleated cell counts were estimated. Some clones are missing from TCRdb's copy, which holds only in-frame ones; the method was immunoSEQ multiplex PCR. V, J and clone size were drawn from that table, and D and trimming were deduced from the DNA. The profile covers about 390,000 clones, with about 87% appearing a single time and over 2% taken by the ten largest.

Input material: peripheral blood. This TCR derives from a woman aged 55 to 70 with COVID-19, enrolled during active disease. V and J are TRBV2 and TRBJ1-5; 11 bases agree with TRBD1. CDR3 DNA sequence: TGTGCCAGCGACGGGGGGACAGGGGGAGCTTACAATCAGCCCCAGCATTTT. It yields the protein CASDGGTGGAYNQPQHF.